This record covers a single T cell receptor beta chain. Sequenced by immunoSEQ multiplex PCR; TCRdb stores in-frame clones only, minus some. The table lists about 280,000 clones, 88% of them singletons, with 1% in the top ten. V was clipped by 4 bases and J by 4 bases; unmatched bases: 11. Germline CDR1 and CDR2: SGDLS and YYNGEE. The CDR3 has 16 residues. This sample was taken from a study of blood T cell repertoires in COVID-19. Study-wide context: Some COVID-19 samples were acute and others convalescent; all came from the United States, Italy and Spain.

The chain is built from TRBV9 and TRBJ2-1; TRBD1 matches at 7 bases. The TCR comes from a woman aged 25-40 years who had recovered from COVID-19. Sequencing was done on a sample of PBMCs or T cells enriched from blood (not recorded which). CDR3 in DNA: TGTGCCAGCAGCCCCCGTCCGGGACAGCAATACAATGAGCAGTTCTTC. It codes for CASSPRPGQQYNEQFF. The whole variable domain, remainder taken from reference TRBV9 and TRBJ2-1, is DSGVTQTPKHLITATGQRVTLRCSPRSGDLSVYWYQQSLDQGLQFLIQYYNGEERAKGNILERFSAQQFPDLHSELNLSSLELGDSALYFCASSPRPGQQYNEQFFGPGTRLTVL.